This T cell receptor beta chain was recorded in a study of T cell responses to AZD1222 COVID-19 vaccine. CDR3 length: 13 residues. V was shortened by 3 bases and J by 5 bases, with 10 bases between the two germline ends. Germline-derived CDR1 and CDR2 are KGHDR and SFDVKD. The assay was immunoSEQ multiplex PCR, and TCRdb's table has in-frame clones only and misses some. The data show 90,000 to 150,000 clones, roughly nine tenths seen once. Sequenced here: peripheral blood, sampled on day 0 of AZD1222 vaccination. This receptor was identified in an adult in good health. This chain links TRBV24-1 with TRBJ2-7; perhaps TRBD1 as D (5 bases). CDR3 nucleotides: TGTGCCACCAGTGATCCAGGGATCAACGAGCAGTACTTC. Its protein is CATSDPGINEQYF.